Included here is one TCR beta chain sequence, with context. Its cognate antigen is unknown. The source of the sample is a study of cytomegalovirus exposure and HLA in healthy donors. Study outcomes and limitations: A later analysis linked a missense DCLRE1C variant to TCR beta V- and J-gene trimming. In vitro experiments confirmed that three CMV-associated chains were specific for CMV antigens. It was reported that the classifier diagnosed cytomegalovirus status with high specificity and sensitivity in both the original and validation cohorts. Further analysis, carried out later, found HLA-associated TCR beta chains more clonally expanded than equally common other chains.

CDR3 length: 16 residues. Germline trimming cut 0 bases from V and 2 bases from J; bases unmatched to any gene: 3. Germline lookup yields CDR1 LGHNA and CDR2 YSLEER. 13 Jbeta primers and 60 Vbeta primers were used for the PCR. Some clones are missing from TCRdb's copy, which holds only in-frame ones; the method was immunoSEQ multiplex PCR. The sample lists around 150,000 clones, about 80% occurring once. The sample consisted of PBMCs. The clonotype originates from a man between 35 and 55 years old in good health and CMV-seronegative. V usage is TRBV4-3 and J usage is TRBJ2-2; 7 bases fit TRBD1. Here the CDR3 DNA reads TGCGCCAGCAGCCAAGAACAGGGGCTAAACACCGGGGAGCTGTTTTTT. Translating gives CASSQEQGLNTGELFF.